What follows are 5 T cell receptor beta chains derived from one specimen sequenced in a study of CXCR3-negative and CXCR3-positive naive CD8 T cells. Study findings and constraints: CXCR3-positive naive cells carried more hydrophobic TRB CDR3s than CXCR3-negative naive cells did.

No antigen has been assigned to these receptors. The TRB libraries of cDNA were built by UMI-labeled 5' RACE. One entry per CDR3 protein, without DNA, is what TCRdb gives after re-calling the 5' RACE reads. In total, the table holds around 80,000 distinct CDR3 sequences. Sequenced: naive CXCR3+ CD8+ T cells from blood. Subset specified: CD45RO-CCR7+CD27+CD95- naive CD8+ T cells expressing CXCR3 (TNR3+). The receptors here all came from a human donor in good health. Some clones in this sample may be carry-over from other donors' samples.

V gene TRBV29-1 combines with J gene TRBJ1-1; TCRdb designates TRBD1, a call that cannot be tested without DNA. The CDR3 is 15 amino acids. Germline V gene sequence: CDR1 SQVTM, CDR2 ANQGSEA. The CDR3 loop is CSVLLGGAVNTEAFF.

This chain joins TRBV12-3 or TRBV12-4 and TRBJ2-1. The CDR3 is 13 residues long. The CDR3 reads CASSFGVNNEQFF.

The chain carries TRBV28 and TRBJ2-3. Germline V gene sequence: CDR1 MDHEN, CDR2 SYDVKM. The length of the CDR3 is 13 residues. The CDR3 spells CASSFGSTDTQYF.

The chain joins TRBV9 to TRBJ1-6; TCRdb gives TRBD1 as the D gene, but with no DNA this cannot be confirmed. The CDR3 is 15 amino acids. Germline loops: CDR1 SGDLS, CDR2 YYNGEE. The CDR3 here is CASSVDAGEGSPLHF.

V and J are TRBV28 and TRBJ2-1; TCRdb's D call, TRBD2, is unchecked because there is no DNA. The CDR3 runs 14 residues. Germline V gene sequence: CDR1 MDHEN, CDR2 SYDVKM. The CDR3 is CASSAASLYNEQFF.